Listed below are T cell receptor beta chains from one sample, sequenced in a study of blood T cell repertoires in COVID-19. Sequencing was performed with immunoSEQ multiplex PCR; in TCRdb, only in-frame clones are kept and a portion is missing. The sample contains hundreds of thousands of clones, 86% of which appear only once. The sample consisted of peripheral blood. The receptors were sampled from a woman aged 80 or over with COVID-19, enrolled during active disease. Each CDR3 is given with its conserved first and last residue. Each record gives: D gene, clone size, V gene, J gene, CDR3 protein, CDR3 DNA. A D gene is named only where the DNA matches it firmly. Size tells how often a clone was seen (once, few, many) or the class of an expanded clone, and some rows leave it out.

>NA|few|TRBV27|TRBJ1-4
CASRTAAHSGGELFF
TGTGCCAGCCGGACCGCCGCCCACAGCGGGGGAGAACTGTTTTTT
>TRBD1|once|TRBV18|TRBJ2-5
CASSPPGGSRETQYF
TGTGCCAGCTCACCCCCAGGGGGTTCGAGGGAGACCCAGTACTTC
>NA|NA|TRBV7-9|TRBJ1-6
CASSLASGGNSPLHF
TGTGCCAGCAGCTTAGCGTCCGGTGGTAATTCGCCCCTCCACTTT
>NA|NA|TRBV20-1|TRBJ2-1
CSARGYNEQFF
TGCAGTGCTCGGGGGTACAATGAGCAGTTCTTC
>NA|NA|TRBV6-5|TRBJ1-2
CASSARDFSYGYTF
TGTGCCAGCAGCGCCCGGGACTTTTCATATGGCTACACCTTC
>NA|NA|TRBV9|TRBJ1-1
CASSSYPTDTEAFF
TGTGCCAGCAGCTCTTACCCCACGGACACTGAAGCTTTCTTT
>NA|NA|TRBV19|TRBJ1-2
CASSILANYGYTF
TGTGCCAGTAGTATACTAGCGAACTATGGCTACACCTTC
>TRBD2|NA|TRBV19|TRBJ2-3
CASSSRTSGGPGDTQYF
TGTGCCAGTAGTTCTCGGACTAGCGGGGGGCCCGGAGATACGCAGTATTTT
>NA|NA|TRBV29-1|TRBJ2-7
CSAQPRGAENEQYF
TGCAGCGCACAACCACGGGGGGCAGAGAACGAGCAGTACTTC
>NA|NA|TRBV6-5|TRBJ2-1
CASRFSLNDNEQFF
TGTGCCAGCAGATTTAGCCTAAACGACAATGAGCAGTTCTTC
>TRBD2|once|TRBV6-6|TRBJ2-5
CASSPLTSGGAGETQYF
TGTGCCAGCAGTCCGCTCACTAGCGGGGGGGCGGGGGAGACCCAGTACTTC
>TRBD1|NA|TRBV19|TRBJ1-5
CASSTFPRTGNDYNQPQHF
TGTGCCAGTAGTACCTTCCCCCGGACAGGGAATGACTACAATCAGCCCCAGCATTTT
>NA|NA|TRBV5-4|TRBJ2-7
CASSEKGAGLYEQYF
TGTGCCAGCAGCGAAAAAGGGGCCGGGCTCTACGAGCAGTACTTC
>NA|few|TRBV6-6|TRBJ1-2
CASRTEADGYTF
TGTGCCAGCAGGACAGAGGCGGATGGCTACACCTTC
>NA|few|TRBV28|TRBJ2-2
CASSSQGANTGELFF
TGTGCCAGCAGCTCTCAGGGCGCGAACACCGGGGAGCTGTTTTTT